The rows below give T cell receptor beta chains drawn from one sample of a study of T-cell memory formation after mild COVID-19. TCRdb processed the 5' RACE reads anew with MiXCR; each CDR3 protein has one entry. The table records under 400,000 distinct CDR3 sequences, 25% to 30% of them present only once. The specimen sequenced was PBMCs or a T cell subset sorted from them (not recorded which). The receptors originated from an adult woman who had mild COVID-19 (a few samples of this study predate the infection). Cell type and time point are not known. The CDR3 runs from the conserved cysteine through the conserved F or W. Not every row has a clone size; where given, it reads once, few, many or a size class.

J gene	clone size	V gene	CDR3 protein
TRBJ2-7	NA	TRBV5-4	CASSFGGTSGSLALAYEQYF
TRBJ2-7	NA	TRBV7-2	CASSSGLAGRIYEQYF
TRBJ1-3	NA	TRBV19	CASRGGGSGNTIYF
TRBJ2-2	NA	TRBV20-1	CSARGQGELGGELFF
TRBJ1-3	NA	TRBV29-1	CSVPAGPGNTIYF
TRBJ2-7	NA	TRBV14	CASSRSQGAREQYF
TRBJ2-7	few	TRBV10-3	CAISDGGTPSSYEQYF
TRBJ2-7	NA	TRBV24-1	CATSDSRVAYEQYF
TRBJ1-1	few	TRBV7-9	CASSPGQGQNTEAFF
TRBJ2-7	NA	TRBV20-1	CSGTVTYEQYF
TRBJ1-2	few	TRBV20-1	CSARALGTGYGYTF
TRBJ1-4	NA	TRBV3-1	CASSQDYRGPNEKLFF
TRBJ1-1	NA	TRBV7-9	CASGPGRASTEAFF
TRBJ2-1	NA	TRBV7-3	CASRAFADNEQFF
TRBJ2-7	NA	TRBV20-1	CSAAGAGESYEQYF
TRBJ2-7	NA	TRBV29-1	CSVEDPRTYEQYF
TRBJ2-7	few	TRBV5-6	CASSLYSSGSNEQYF
TRBJ2-7	few	TRBV5-1	CASQGDFYEQYF
TRBJ2-7	NA	TRBV10-3	CAISGRDRGTYEQYF
TRBJ2-1	NA	TRBV7-2	CASSLFEGTYNEQFF
TRBJ2-7	NA	TRBV7-2	CASSLGTSGIEF
TRBJ2-3	few	TRBV14	CASSQAAGREVTQYF
TRBJ1-1	NA	TRBV2	CASSEAGGAFF
TRBJ2-7	few	TRBV6-1	CASAGGGRTYEQYF
TRBJ2-6	few	TRBV3-1	CASSQLAGANVLTF
TRBJ2-7	few	TRBV6-2/TRBV6-3	CASSGTQTFSYEQYF
TRBJ2-7	NA	TRBV20-1	CSAPHRTGGEQYF
TRBJ2-7	NA	TRBV27	CASIRVLGYF
TRBJ2-1	few	TRBV3-1	CASSQGQGSNEQFF
TRBJ2-3	NA	TRBV7-2	CASRLEERGGNTQYF
TRBJ2-5	once	TRBV5-6	CASSSGPGPPGGETQYF
TRBJ2-3	once	TRBV18	CASSPAGTLVTDTQYF
TRBJ2-5	NA	TRBV18	CASSPPPSDQAETQYF
TRBJ2-3	NA	TRBV29-1	CSVSAGSPDTQYF
TRBJ2-1	NA	TRBV30	CAWRVLAGVAYNEQFF
TRBJ2-7	NA	TRBV6-5	CASSYSRGGGEQYF
TRBJ2-1	few	TRBV5-1	CASSLEGAHFYNEQFF
TRBJ2-4	NA	TRBV24-1	CATSDLIVSGRRSAIQYF
TRBJ2-1	NA	TRBV7-6	CASSLDRTSGRRRDKGSSYNEQFF
TRBJ1-2	NA	TRBV5-1	CASSILGTREGYTF
TRBJ1-1	NA	TRBV7-4	CASSLGPGEDTEAFF
TRBJ2-7	NA	TRBV7-9	CASSQGGQGSYEQYF
TRBJ2-7	NA	TRBV25-1	CASSEYGAGAAYEQYF
TRBJ1-4	NA	TRBV5-1	CASSTSGQGNEKLFF
TRBJ2-1	NA	TRBV7-8	CASSRSGTSGSYNEQFF
TRBJ2-1	NA	TRBV24-1	CATSDPHSSYNEQFF
TRBJ2-5	few	TRBV7-2	CASSSDRQETQYF
TRBJ2-2	few	TRBV4-2	CASSQADSYTGELFF
TRBJ2-3	NA	TRBV7-2	CASSFSTSTDTQYF